The 28 T cell receptor beta chains in this list originate from one sample, sequenced in a study of early T cells in non-severe SARS-CoV-2 infection. TCRdb reprocessed the 5' RACE reads with MiXCR, giving one entry per CDR3 protein. The table lists around 99,000 distinct CDR3 sequences, roughly 17% of them singletons. The sample in question was whole blood, obtained at baseline. The receptors were gathered from an adult who was a healthcare worker with PCR-confirmed SARS-CoV-2 infection or an uninfected control (not recorded which).

The chain recombines TRBV15 with TRBJ2-1; D is possibly TRBD1 (5 bases). The germline gives CDR1 LNHNV, CDR2 YYDKDF (reference sequence). The CDR3 is made up of 12 amino acids. V gave up 3 bases and J gave up 9 bases, with 9 bases separating them. Written as DNA, the CDR3 is TGTGCCACCAGCAGGGACACTCCTGAGCAGTTCTTC. It is translated as CATSRDTPEQFF.

Concerning this clonotype itself: One end of the junction does not line up with germline, which may come from a read error. The rearrangement uses TRBV7-6 and TRBJ2-1, with 8 nucleotides matching TRBD2. Germline V CDR1 and CDR2: SGHVS, FNYEAQ. CDR3 length: 13 amino acids. The CDR3 reads CVSSFTSGSEQFF. In nucleotides, the CDR3 is TGTGTCAGCAGCTTTACAAGCGGGAGTGAGCAGTTCTTC.

The chain combines TRBV7-9 with TRBJ2-1; D gene uncertain. V lost 6 bases, J lost 6 bases, and 12 bases lay in between. The CDR3 has 13 residues. Germline CDR1 SEHNR, CDR2 FQNEAQ (reference sequence). The CDR3 loop is CASSSSRTNEQFF. The CDR3 DNA reads TGTGCCAGCAGTTCCTCCCGGACCAATGAGCAGTTCTTC.

This chain links TRBV11-2 with TRBJ2-2; the D is unclear. The germline CDR1 and CDR2 sequences are SGHAT and FQNNGV. This CDR3 contains 12 residues. Trimming left V 5 bases short and J 6 bases short, with 7 bases between. The CDR3 loop is CASSTGSGELFF. CDR3 coding DNA: TGTGCCAGCAGCACCGGATCCGGGGAGCTGTTTTTT.

V and J are TRBV7-2 and TRBJ2-3, with TRBD2 as a possible D gene (6 bases). The germline V and J ends were trimmed by 2 bases and 4 bases, with 10 bases remaining between them. The CDR3 totals 14 residues. Germline CDR1 and CDR2: SGHTA and FQGNSA. CDR3 nucleotides: TGTGCCAGCAGCTTACAAGGGAGGCCAGATACGCAGTATTTT. Translated: CASSLQGRPDTQYF. Full variable domain (missing parts from reference TRBV7-2 and TRBJ2-3): GAGVSQSPSNKVTEKGKDVELRCDPISGHTALYWYRQSLGQGLEFLIYFQGNSAPDKSGLPSDRFSAERTGGSVSTLTIQRTQQEDSAVYLCASSLQGRPDTQYFGPGTRLTVL.

In its sample, this clonotype was seen a few times. The chain employs TRBV9 and TRBJ1-1; D possibly corresponds to TRBD1 (5 bases). Germline CDR1 is SGDLS and CDR2 is YYNGEE. Between the trimmed V and J ends, which lost 0 bases and 2 bases, there was a span of 11 bases. The CDR3 consists of 15 residues. CDR3 residues: CASSVDRGGNTEAFF. The CDR3 coding sequence is TGTGCCAGCAGCGTAGATAGGGGAGGCAACACTGAAGCTTTCTTT.

This clonotype was seen only a few times. This chain connects TRBV6-5 to TRBJ1-6; D unclear. Germline CDR1 and CDR2: MNHEY and SVGAGI. The CDR3 has 15 amino acids. V lost 2 bases and J lost 1, with 6 bases in between. CDR3 DNA: TGTGCCAGCAGTTACCGGCTATCCTATAATTCACCCCTCCACTTT. Translated: CASSYRLSYNSPLHF.

V is TRBV20-1 and J is TRBJ2-1; 9 bases are shared with TRBD2. V dropped 1 base and J dropped 7; count of bases not matched to a gene: 8. CDR3 length: 15 amino acids. The germline V gene encodes CDR1 DFQATT and CDR2 SNEGSKA (reference sequence). Here the CDR3 reads CSARALAGRQNEQFF. The CDR3 DNA sequence: TGCAGTGCTAGAGCGCTAGCGGGGAGGCAGAATGAGCAGTTCTTC.

This clonotype was counted ten times or more. This chain joins TRBV5-4 and TRBJ2-7; 8 bases fit TRBD2. The V segment lost 0 bases and the J segment 7 bases; nucleotides outside the gene matches: 6. The CDR3 runs 14 residues. From germline, CDR1 is SGHNT and CDR2 YYREEE (reference sequence). The CDR3 is CASSLDSGSGEQYF. Written as DNA, the CDR3 is TGTGCCAGCAGCTTGGACAGCGGGAGCGGTGAGCAGTACTTC.

This clonotype was seen more than once but under ten times. The J gene is TRBJ1-2, the V gene TRBV29-1; D is uncertain. Germline CDR1 and CDR2: SQVTM and ANQGSEA. This CDR3 comprises 8 residues. V was clipped by 4 bases and J by 8 bases, with 2 bases between them. CDR3 protein: CSVGGYTF. In nucleotides, the CDR3 is TGCAGCGTTGGCGGCTACACCTTC.

This chain links TRBV20-1 with TRBJ2-4; D unclear. V was clipped by 4 bases and J by 11 bases, with 21 bases between them. The CDR3 loop spans 14 amino acids. Germline-derived CDR1 and CDR2 are DFQATT and SNEGSKA (reference sequence). The DNA of the CDR3 is TGCAGTGCTAACAGCCCCCTGAATCCCCTTCTTCAGTACTTC. Amino acid sequence: CSANSPLNPLLQYF.

The table lists this clonotype with many counts. In DNA, the CDR3 is TGTGCCAGTAGTACGGGACTATTCTACGAGCAGTACTTC. Amino acid sequence: CASSTGLFYEQYF. The chain is built from TRBV19 and TRBJ2-7; 7 bases are shared with TRBD2. V lost 4 bases to trimming and J lost 3 bases; unmatched junction nucleotides: 3. The CDR3 sequence is 13 residues long. Germline V gene data show CDR1 as LNHDA and CDR2 as SQIVND (reference sequence).

The gene calls are TRBV6-5 and TRBJ2-1, with a tentative D call TRBD2 (5 bases). Trimming shortened V by 2 bases and J by 2 bases, and 7 bases separated the two germline ends. Germline CDR1 MNHEY, CDR2 SVGAGI. This CDR3 spans 14 amino acids. In DNA, the CDR3 is TGTGCCAGCAGTTACCGGACTCCCTACAATGAGCAGTTCTTC. Encoded protein: CASSYRTPYNEQFF.

In this sample, this clonotype turned up many times. The V gene is TRBV6-1, the J gene TRBJ2-2; TRBD1 or TRBD2 may be the D gene (5 bases each). Germline V gene data show CDR1 as MNHNS and CDR2 as SASEGT. CDR3 length equals 14 residues. V gave up 4 bases and J gave up 3 bases, with 9 bases separating them. Here the CDR3 reads CASSAGTDTGELFF. The CDR3 DNA reads TGTGCCAGCAGTGCCGGGACGGACACCGGGGAGCTGTTTTTT.

The chain carries TRBV20-1 and TRBJ1-3; no clear D. The V and J ends lost 3 bases and 7 bases respectively, with 7 bases between them. This CDR3 is 11 amino acids long. Germline V gene lookup returns CDR1 DFQATT and CDR2 SNEGSKA (reference sequence). The CDR3 loop reads CSASTRNTIYF. In DNA, the CDR3 is TGCAGTGCTAGTACTCGGAACACCATATATTTT.

V gene TRBV7-8 combines with J gene TRBJ2-4; 7 bases are a match to TRBD1. This CDR3 has 16 residues. CDR1 and CDR2 (germline): SGHVS, FQNEAQ. V was clipped by 2 bases and J by 0 bases; unmatched bases: 4. The CDR3 coding sequence is TGTGCCAGCAGCTTAAGACAGGGCCTAGCCAAAAACATTCAGTACTTC. Translation gives CASSLRQGLAKNIQYF.

On this clonotype: A junction boundary mismatches the germline segment, possibly from a read error. V gene TRBV27 combines with J gene TRBJ2-7, with 10 nucleotides matching TRBD1. The CDR3 sequence is 15 residues long. Looked up from germline, CDR1 is MNHEY and CDR2 is SMNVEV (reference sequence). The CDR3 nucleotides read TGTGCCTGCAGTTCAGGGACAGGGGTCACCCACGAGCAGTACTTC. It specifies CACSSGTGVTHEQYF.

A remark on this clonotype: Just one base apart from a much larger clone, this may be a read error. This chain joins TRBV28 and TRBJ1-1; D not certain. Trimming shortened V by 3 bases and J by 0 bases, and 2 bases separated the two germline ends. The CDR3 is 12 residues long. Germline V CDR1 and CDR2: MDHEN, SYDVKM. The CDR3 DNA follows: TGTGCCAGCAGTTTGGTGAACACTGAAGCTTTCTTT. This gives the protein CASSLVNTEAFF.

There are a few counts of this clonotype. The DNA of the CDR3 is TGCAGTGCTAGGGGGTCACTTAATCAGCCCCAGCATTTT. Protein: CSARGSLNQPQHF. The chain uses TRBV20-1 and TRBJ1-5; unclear D gene. This CDR3 has 13 residues. Trimming removed 3 bases at V and 4 bases at J, with 10 bases between. Germline assignment: CDR1 DFQATT and CDR2 SNEGSKA (reference sequence).

This sequence joins TRBV19 and TRBJ1-5, with D maybe TRBD1 (5 bases). The CDR3 loop spans 15 amino acids. V was trimmed by 6 bases and J by 3 bases, leaving 15 bases between them. Germline V CDR1 and CDR2: LNHDA, SQIVND (reference sequence). CDR3 amino acids: CASRYWGPPNQPQHF. The CDR3 DNA follows: TGTGCCAGTAGATATTGGGGCCCGCCCAATCAGCCCCAGCATTTT.

The chain has TRBV11-2 and TRBJ2-1; 11 bases map to TRBD2. V lost 5 bases and J lost 2; bases outside the gene matches: 5. Germline V CDR1 and CDR2: SGHAT, FQNNGV. The CDR3 contains 16 residues. The CDR3 DNA follows: TGTGCCAGCAGCGCTTTAGCGGGAGGGGCCTACAATGAGCAGTTCTTC. Translating it yields CASSALAGGAYNEQFF.

The rearrangement joins TRBV27 to TRBJ2-4; possible D gene TRBD2, 5 bases. This CDR3 has 16 amino acids. Trimming removed 2 bases at V and 0 bases at J, with 11 bases between. Looked up from germline, CDR1 is MNHEY and CDR2 is SMNVEV (reference sequence). CDR3 sequence reads: CASSLVAGIAKNIQYF. Written as DNA, the CDR3 is TGTGCCAGCAGTTTAGTGGCGGGCATAGCCAAAAACATTCAGTACTTC.

This clonotype has just a few counts. The chain employs TRBV13 and TRBJ2-2, with 9 bases identical to TRBD2. Germline-derived CDR1 and CDR2 are PRHDT and FYEKMQ (reference sequence). V lost 7 bases to trimming and J lost 3 bases; unmatched junction nucleotides: 9. There are 16 residues in the CDR3. CDR3 in amino acids: CASTVGLAGYTGELFF. As DNA, the CDR3 is TGTGCCAGCACCGTTGGGCTAGCGGGATACACCGGGGAGCTGTTTTTT. Looking up the rest from reference TRBV13 and TRBJ2-2 gives the full variable domain: AAGVIQSPRHLIKEKRETATLKCYPIPRHDTVYWYQQGPGQDPQFLISFYEKMQSDKGSIPDRFSAQQFSDYHSELNMSSLELGDSALYFCASTVGLAGYTGELFFGEGSRLTVL.

This clonotype has at least ten counts. V is TRBV12-5 and J is TRBJ2-1, with D hard to call. Per germline, CDR1 LGHNT and CDR2 FRNRAP. The CDR3 consists of 16 residues. Trimming shortened V by 0 bases and J by 0 bases, and 9 bases separated the two germline ends. The DNA of the CDR3 is TGTGCTAGTGGTTTGGTACTCGGACCCTCCTACAATGAGCAGTTCTTC. It yields the protein CASGLVLGPSYNEQFF.

This clonotype was seen more than once but under ten times. This chain connects TRBV7-9 to TRBJ1-1, with 9 bases identical to TRBD1. The length of the CDR3 is 15 residues. Germline values: CDR1 SEHNR, CDR2 FQNEAQ (reference sequence). V was clipped by 4 bases and J by 5 bases; unmatched bases: 8. The CDR3 nucleotides read TGTGCCAGCAGCTCTCTACAGGGGGCTGGAACTGAAGCTTTCTTT. Its translation is CASSSLQGAGTEAFF.

This sequence joins TRBV9 and TRBJ1-5; D call uncertain. The CDR3 covers 14 residues. With 3 bases removed from V and 0 bases from J, the gap between germline ends came to 7 bases. The germline V gene has CDR1 SGDLS and CDR2 YYNGEE. This CDR3 is CASSAQDSNQPQHF. The CDR3 DNA reads TGTGCCAGCAGCGCCCAGGATAGCAATCAGCCCCAGCATTTT.

Here the CDR3 reads CASSYRQLADYEQYF. The DNA for the CDR3 is TGTGCCAGCAGTTACAGGCAACTAGCGGACTACGAGCAGTACTTC. The chain is built from TRBV6-7 and TRBJ2-7; 8 bases align to TRBD2. TRBV6-7 is known as an ORF, though its function is uncertain. The CDR3 totals 15 residues. The V segment lost 2 bases and the J segment 3 bases; nucleotides outside the gene matches: 6.

This clonotype came up many times. The rearrangement uses TRBV28 and TRBJ2-1; 10 bases map to TRBD2. The J segment lost 8 bases and the V segment lost 8 bases, leaving 9 bases of the junction unmatched. The germline V gene has CDR1 MDHEN and CDR2 SYDVKM. This CDR3 spans 14 amino acids. CDR3 nucleotides: TGTGCCAGCTTTTCTAGCGGGAGCGGCCATGAGCAGTTCTTC. Translation gives CASFSSGSGHEQFF.